This section outlines one T cell receptor beta chain sequence together with its context. This record belongs to a study of shared clonotypes between healthy human individuals. The method was immunoSEQ multiplex PCR; TCRdb's version includes in-frame clones alone and lacks a portion of them. The sample includes roughly 530,000 clones, 90% to 97% of them seen just once. This clonotype was obtained from a woman under 40 in good health. The sequenced material came from naive CD4+ T cells sorted from blood. Stated subset: CD45RA+ positively selected.

The CDR3 here is CASKLTGNREQYF. CDR3 DNA sequence: TGTGCCAGCAAACTAACAGGGAATCGCGAGCAGTACTTC. The chain couples TRBV6-5 to TRBJ2-5; maybe TRBD1 (6 bases). TRBJ2-7 matches the DNA end more closely, so the J call is doubtful. CDR3 length equals 13 residues. The germline V gene encodes CDR1 MNHEY and CDR2 SVGAGI.